Below are 5 T cell receptor beta chains sequenced from a single sample in a study of T cells in Graves' hyperthyroidism and ophthalmopathy. TCR beta CDR3 sequences were amplified from RNA transcripts. First-round RT-PCR targeting the TCR CDR3 was performed with the HTBI primer set. TCRdb re-called the multiplex PCR reads through MiXCR, storing one row per CDR3 protein. The top ten clones hold 8.2% of a sample with a few hundred thousand distinct CDR3 sequences, roughly 50% of them seen once. The sample consisted of peripheral blood or thyroid tissue (not recorded which). The receptor set was obtained from a woman aged 18-30 years with Graves' hyperthyroidism.

This clonotype turned up a few times. The V call is TRBV7-9, the J call TRBJ1-2; D gene ambiguous. Trimming took off 3 bases at V and 6 bases at J, with 8 bases between the two ends. CDR3 length: 12 residues. Germline CDR1 is SEHNR and CDR2 is FQNEAQ (reference sequence). The CDR3 is CASSFESHGYTF. DNA of the CDR3: TGTGCCAGCAGCTTCGAAAGCCATGGCTACACCTTC.

This clonotype has at least ten counts. The chain uses TRBV12-3 or TRBV12-4 and TRBJ2-7; D is unresolved. CDR3 length: 13 residues. Trimming removed 5 bases at V and 6 bases at J, with 14 bases between. CDR3 residues: CASSDQFGLEQYF. The CDR3 nucleotides are TGTGCCAGCAGTGATCAGTTTGGGCTCGAGCAGTACTTC.

To note about this clonotype: The conserved phenylalanine or tryptophan is not found at the CDR3 terminus, so this likely reflects a read error. The chain combines TRBV29-1 with TRBJ2-7; 9 nucleotides match TRBD2. CDR3 length: 16 residues. V lost 4 bases to trimming and J lost 4 bases; unmatched junction nucleotides: 14. The germline V gene encodes CDR1 SQVTM and CDR2 ANQGSEA. CDR3 nucleotides: TGCAGCGTTGCGCGAGAGGGACTAGCAGGTAGTTACGAGCAGTACTTA. Amino acid sequence: CSVAREGLAGSYEQYL.

The rearrangement joins TRBV24-1 to TRBJ2-5; 8 bases map to TRBD1. The germline CDR1 and CDR2 sequences are KGHDR and SFDVKD. Losses at the gene ends were 12 bases for V and 6 bases for J; bases not matched to a gene: 5. CDR3 length equals 11 residues. The CDR3 sequence: CAPDRVQTQYF. CDR3 nucleotide sequence: TGTGCCCCGGACAGGGTGCAGACCCAGTACTTC.

Comments on this clonotype: This sequence may be a read error, since a much larger clone differs from it by one base. V and J are TRBV6-5 and TRBJ1-6, with D hard to call. This CDR3 spans 12 amino acids. The germline CDR1 and CDR2 sequences are MNHEY and SVGAGI. CDR3 in amino acids: CAISYEDSPLHF. The CDR3 DNA reads as TGTGCCATCAGTTACGAGGATTCACCCCTCCACTTT.